This record looks at one TCR beta chain sequence and its context. Original processing notes: Reference gene primers were amplified, and this amplification served to estimate nucleated cell counts. Libraries were prepared by immunoSEQ multiplex PCR; TCRdb keeps only in-frame clonotypes and omits some of them. V, J and clone size derive from that table, while D and trimming were established from the DNA sequence. The sample yields more than 300,000 clones, more than 80% seen once. The sample comes from a study of blood T cell repertoires in COVID-19. CDR1 is SGHNT, CDR2 YYREEE, per germline (reference sequence). V dropped 4 bases and J dropped 3 bases, with 17 bases sitting between them. This CDR3 has 15 amino acids.

V and J are TRBV5-4 and TRBJ2-7; a weak D match, TRBD1 (5 bases). This clonotype originated in a man between 18 and 29 years old who had recovered from COVID-19. Sequenced sample: peripheral blood. The chain's CDR3 is CASSPTWTTIYEQYF. The DNA of the CDR3 is TGTGCCAGCAGCCCTACCTGGACAACCATCTACGAGCAGTACTTC. The complete variable domain, with remaining parts taken from reference TRBV5-4 and TRBJ2-7, reads ETGVTQSPTHLIKTRGQQVTLRCSSQSGHNTVSWYQQALGQGPQFIFQYYREEENGRGNFPPRFSGLQFPNYSSELNVNALELDDSALYLCASSPTWTTIYEQYFGPGTRLTVT.